The 11 T cell receptor beta chains below come from one sample, sequenced in a study of blood T cell repertoires in COVID-19. The assay was immunoSEQ multiplex PCR, and TCRdb's table has in-frame clones only and misses some. Of 250,000 to 300,000 clones listed, 80% to 85% are singletons. The specimen sequenced was peripheral blood. The receptor set was obtained from an older woman with active or convalescent COVID-19.

This sequence joins TRBV7-8 and TRBJ1-1; 9 nucleotides match TRBD1. There are 13 residues in the CDR3. The V gene end was trimmed by 5 bases and the J gene end by 7 bases; junction bases not matched to a gene: 5. Germline assignment: CDR1 SGHVS and CDR2 FQNEAQ. This chain's CDR3 is CASSKDRGGEAFF. Here the CDR3 DNA reads TGTGCCAGCAGCAAGGACAGGGGAGGTGAAGCTTTCTTT.

This chain joins TRBV6-6 and TRBJ2-7; 10 bases are a match to TRBD1. With V trimmed by 5 bases and J by 5 bases, 9 bases remained unmatched. The CDR3 is made up of 15 amino acids. Germline CDR1 and CDR2: MNHNY and SVGAGI (reference sequence). CDR3 DNA sequence: TGTGCCAGCAGTCCCGACAGGGGGCAAAACAACGAGCAGTACTTC. It is translated as CASSPDRGQNNEQYF.

The chain employs TRBV6-6 and TRBJ2-5, with D possibly matching TRBD1 (7 bases). V lost 6 bases to trimming and J lost 5 bases, with 19 bases between them. The CDR3 is 15 residues long. Germline values: CDR1 MNHNY, CDR2 SVGAGI (reference sequence). CDR3 in DNA: TGTGCCAGCAGCCGCAGGACAGGCGGGACGGAGACCCAGTACTTC. This sequence encodes CASSRRTGGTETQYF.

CDR3 sequence (DNA): TGTGCCAGTAGTACCGGGACAGGGACCTACGAGCAGTACTTC. Its translation is CASSTGTGTYEQYF. This chain connects TRBV19 to TRBJ2-7, with 9 bases lining up with TRBD1. The CDR3 loop spans 14 amino acids. Per germline, CDR1 LNHDA and CDR2 SQIVND (reference sequence). V dropped 4 bases and J dropped 2; count of bases not matched to a gene: 3.

The J gene is TRBJ1-2, the V gene TRBV10-3; D call uncertain. Trimming took 4 bases from V and 3 from J, leaving 3 bases between them. Germline CDR1 ENHRY, CDR2 SYGVKD. The CDR3 has 11 amino acids. The CDR3 sequence is CAISAYYGYTF. CDR3 bases: TGTGCCATCAGTGCCTACTATGGCTACACCTTC.

The sample holds one count of this clone. The rearrangement uses TRBV4-2 and TRBJ1-4; D gene unclear. The CDR3 is 16 amino acids. Germline lookup yields CDR1 LGHNA and CDR2 YNFKEQ. V lost 4 bases and J lost 5, with 17 bases in between. CDR3 amino acids: CASSLQVPNKNEKLFF. In nucleotides, the CDR3 is TGTGCCAGCAGCCTACAAGTCCCCAATAAGAATGAAAAACTGTTTTTT.

This clone came up once. The V call is TRBV21-1, the J call TRBJ2-2; the D call TRBD1 from the table was never checked on the DNA. TRBV21-1 constitutes a pseudogene. The CDR3 contains 15 residues. In nucleotides, the CDR3 is TGTGCCAGCAGCGGACAGGGGAGTTACACCGGGGAGCTGTTTTTT. Its protein is CASSGQGSYTGELFF.

This chain joins TRBV5-4 and TRBJ1-5; weak D call: TRBD1 (5 bases). CDR3 length equals 13 residues. Trimming left V 4 bases short and J 4 bases short, with 9 bases between. The germline CDR1 and CDR2 sequences are SGHNT and YYREEE (reference sequence). For the CDR3, the DNA is TGTGCCAGCAGCCTTCAGGGAAATCAGCCCCAGCATTTT. Its translation: CASSLQGNQPQHF.

V and J are TRBV7-2 and TRBJ1-4, with D perhaps TRBD1 (5 bases). The CDR3 extends over 13 amino acids. Germline CDR1 reads SGHTA; CDR2 reads FQGNSA. Between the trimmed V and J ends, which lost 5 bases and 6 bases, there was a span of 10 bases. CDR3 bases: TGTGCCAGCAGCCCTTCCAGGGATGAAAAACTGTTTTTT. It is translated as CASSPSRDEKLFF.

J is TRBJ2-1 and V is TRBV6-2 or TRBV6-3; D is uncertain. The V end lost 2 bases, the J end lost 0 bases, and 14 bases lay between the germline ends. The CDR3 is 17 residues long. The V gene's germline CDR1 is MNHEY and CDR2 SVGEGT. Here the CDR3 DNA reads TGTGCCAGCAGTTACCCCCTCCTACGTCGCTCCTACAATGAGCAGTTCTTC. Encoded protein: CASSYPLLRRSYNEQFF.

The V and J genes are TRBV6-5 and TRBJ1-1, with a possible D match to TRBD1 (5 bases). This CDR3 region has 15 residues. Germline values: CDR1 MNHEY, CDR2 SVGAGI. With 4 bases removed from V and 6 bases from J, the gap between germline ends came to 18 bases. CDR3 in DNA: TGTGCCAGCAGTTCCCCCCCATCCGGGGGTCCTGAAGCTTTCTTT. Translating gives CASSSPPSGGPEAFF.